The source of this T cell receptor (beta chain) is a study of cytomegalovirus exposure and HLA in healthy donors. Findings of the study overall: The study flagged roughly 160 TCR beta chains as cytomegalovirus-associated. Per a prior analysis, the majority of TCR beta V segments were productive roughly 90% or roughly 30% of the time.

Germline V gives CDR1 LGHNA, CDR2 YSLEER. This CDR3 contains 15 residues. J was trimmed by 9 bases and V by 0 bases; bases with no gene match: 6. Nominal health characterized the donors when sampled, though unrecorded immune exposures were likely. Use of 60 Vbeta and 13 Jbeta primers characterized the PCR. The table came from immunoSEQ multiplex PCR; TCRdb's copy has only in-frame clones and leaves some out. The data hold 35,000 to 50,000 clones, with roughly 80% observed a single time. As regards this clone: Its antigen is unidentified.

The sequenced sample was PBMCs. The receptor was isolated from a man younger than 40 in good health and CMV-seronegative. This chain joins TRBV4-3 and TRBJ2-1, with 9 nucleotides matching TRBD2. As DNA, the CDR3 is TGCGCCAGCAGCCAAGATGGACTAGCGAGGATTGAGCAGTTCTTC. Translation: CASSQDGLARIEQFF.